Presented here are 18 T cell receptor beta chains from one specimen sequenced in a study of response to subunit inactivated influenza vaccine. TCRdb redid the calling of the RT-PCR reads with MiXCR, one entry per CDR3 protein. The data contain about 700,000 distinct CDR3 sequences, around a sixth of them seen just once; the ten biggest clones take up roughly 10%. The sequencing here drew on PBMCs from blood, taken roughly 12 days after vaccination. The receptor set was obtained from a man over 45 who received an inactivated influenza vaccine.

This sequence joins TRBV5-6 and TRBJ1-2; D might be TRBD1 (6 bases). CDR3 length: 15 amino acids. Trimming pared 2 bases from V and 8 bases from J, leaving 19 bases between. Looked up from germline, CDR1 is SGHDT and CDR2 is YYEEEE. The CDR3 nucleotides read TGTGCCAGCAGCTTATCAGGGGTTGAGGTGTTCGGCTACACCTTC. Its protein is CASSLSGVEVFGYTF. Supplemented by reference TRBV5-6 and TRBJ1-2, the full variable domain reads DAGVTQSPTHLIKTRGQQVTLRCSPKSGHDTVSWYQQALGQGPQFIFQYYEEEERQRGNFPDRFSGHQFPNYSSELNVNALLLGDSALYLCASSLSGVEVFGYTFGSGTRLTVV.

CDR3 in DNA: TGTGCCAGCTCACCAGAATTCGCCAGGCAGTTGAACACTGAAGCTTTCTTT. The encoded protein is CASSPEFARQLNTEAFF. J is TRBJ1-1 and V is TRBV18; D uncertain. Germline values: CDR1 KGHSH, CDR2 LQKENI. The CDR3 covers 17 residues. The V gene lost 2 bases and the J gene lost 0 bases, with 16 bases spanning the gap.

The chain recombines TRBV20-1 with TRBJ2-1; a possible D gene is TRBD2 (5 bases). In germline, CDR1 is DFQATT, CDR2 SNEGSKA (reference sequence). The CDR3 runs to 14 residues. The germline V and J ends were trimmed by 2 bases and 0 bases, with 8 bases remaining between them. This chain's CDR3 is CSARTGSSYNEQFF. Here the CDR3 DNA reads TGCAGTGCTAGAACGGGGAGCTCCTACAATGAGCAGTTCTTC.

This clonotype was counted between two and nine times. V is TRBV5-1 and J is TRBJ1-4; no reliable D call. CDR3 size: 15 residues. V was shortened by 0 bases and J by 2 bases, with 8 bases between the two germline ends. Germline CDR1 SGHRS, CDR2 YFSETQ. The CDR3 loop reads CASSLDWGTNEKLFF. CDR3 nucleotides: TGCGCCAGCAGCTTGGATTGGGGTACTAATGAAAAACTGTTTTTT.

This clonotype was recorded many times. V gene TRBV3-1 combines with J gene TRBJ1-2; 8 bases fit TRBD1. This CDR3 region has 15 residues. The V segment lost 4 bases and the J segment 7 bases; nucleotides outside the gene matches: 11. CDR1 LGHDT and CDR2 YNNKEL come from the germline V gene (reference sequence). CDR3 amino acids: CASSPLTGGRGGYTF. The CDR3 DNA reads as TGTGCCAGCAGCCCTCTCACAGGGGGGCGAGGTGGCTACACCTTC.

The V gene is TRBV19, the J gene TRBJ2-3; 7 bases map to TRBD2. Germline CDR1 reads LNHDA; CDR2 reads SQIVND (reference sequence). The length of the CDR3 is 14 residues. Trimming took 6 bases from V and 5 from J; bases not matched to a gene: 8. This CDR3 is CASRSAGEKDTQYF. For the CDR3, the DNA is TGTGCCAGTAGATCGGCGGGAGAGAAAGATACGCAGTATTTT.

To note about this clonotype: The junction departs from germline at one end; a sequencing error may be responsible. The chain uses TRBV7-7 and TRBJ2-1; D not resolved. The length of the CDR3 is 16 residues. Germline CDR1 SSHAT, CDR2 FNYEAQ (reference sequence). CDR3 DNA sequence: TGTGCTAGCAGCACGCGACCGGTAGGCTCCTACAATGAGCAGTTCTTC. Protein product: CASSTRPVGSYNEQFF.

The V call is TRBV20-1, the J call TRBJ2-3; D is unclear. V lost 1 base to trimming and J lost 2 bases, with 7 bases between them. Germline V CDR1 and CDR2: DFQATT, SNEGSKA (reference sequence). The CDR3 has 13 amino acids. The CDR3 nucleotides read TGCAGTGCTAGAGTCAGGCCCACAGATACGCAGTATTTT. The encoded protein is CSARVRPTDTQYF.

The DNA of the CDR3 is TGTGCCAGCAGTAAGACAGGGCCCCAAGAGACCCAGTACTTC. This sequence encodes CASSKTGPQETQYF. The J gene is TRBJ2-5, the V gene TRBV28, with 7 bases lining up with TRBD1. J was trimmed by 1 base and V by 5 bases; bases with no gene match: 4. This CDR3 comprises 14 residues. The germline V gene encodes CDR1 MDHEN and CDR2 SYDVKM.

This chain uses TRBV20-1 with TRBJ2-7; no clear D gene. Trimming cost V 0 bases and J 7 bases, with 13 bases left between them. Germline CDR1 is DFQATT and CDR2 is SNEGSKA (reference sequence). The CDR3 length is 13 residues. In nucleotides, the CDR3 is TGCAGTGCTAGAGATCCTACTCCTTCGGAGCAGTACTTC. It yields the protein CSARDPTPSEQYF.

The sample holds a few counts of this clonotype. V is TRBV7-9 and J is TRBJ1-1, with 9 bases aligning to TRBD1. The germline gives CDR1 SEHNR, CDR2 FQNEAQ (reference sequence). Germline trimming cut 6 bases from V and 0 bases from J; bases unmatched to any gene: 11. The CDR3 totals 17 residues. This chain's CDR3 is CASSPDRGTLMNTEAFF. CDR3 coding DNA: TGTGCCAGCAGTCCCGACAGGGGGACCCTCATGAACACTGAAGCTTTCTTT.

The rearrangement links TRBV28 to TRBJ2-1; tentatively, D is TRBD2 (7 bases). Trimming removed 7 bases from V and 0 bases from J, with 16 bases in between. Looked up from germline, CDR1 is MDHEN and CDR2 is SYDVKM. The CDR3 consists of 16 residues. The DNA for the CDR3 is TGTGCCAGCACCACCTCCCGGGGGGCCTCCTACAATGAGCAGTTCTTC. This sequence encodes CASTTSRGASYNEQFF.

This sequence joins TRBV6-1 and TRBJ2-3, with D uncertain. CDR3 size: 17 residues. Germline CDR1 reads MNHNS; CDR2 reads SASEGT. V lost 6 bases and J lost 1, with 20 bases in between. The chain's CDR3 is CASSPPFQPIRTDTQYF. CDR3 DNA: TGTGCCAGCAGCCCACCGTTCCAGCCAATTCGCACAGATACGCAGTATTTT.

The chain joins TRBV7-2 to TRBJ1-1, with a possible D match to TRBD1 (6 bases). CDR1 and CDR2 (germline): SGHTA, FQGNSA. Trimming left V 7 bases short and J 3 bases short, with 6 bases between. The CDR3 extends over 11 amino acids. CDR3 bases: TGTGCCAGCAACAGGGACACTGAAGCTTTCTTT. It specifies CASNRDTEAFF.

This clonotype was recorded a few times. The CDR3 DNA reads TGTGCCAGCAGTTACTCGAATAGGGGGCCTGCTAATGAAAAACTGTTTTTT. This encodes CASSYSNRGPANEKLFF. The chain employs TRBV6-5 and TRBJ1-4, with 7 bases aligning to TRBD1. The CDR3 covers 17 residues. Germline V gene sequence: CDR1 MNHEY, CDR2 SVGAGI. Losses at the gene ends were 0 bases for V and 3 bases for J; bases not matched to a gene: 7.

The V call is TRBV15, the J call TRBJ2-2; 7 bases fit TRBD1. Germline V gives CDR1 LNHNV, CDR2 YYDKDF (reference sequence). This CDR3 comprises 16 residues. The V and J ends lost 1 base and 4 bases, in that order; junction bases with no gene match: 6. CDR3 loop: CATSRGTGRPTGELFF. The CDR3, as DNA: TGTGCCACCAGCAGAGGGACAGGAAGACCCACCGGGGAGCTGTTTTTT. Looking up the rest from reference TRBV15 and TRBJ2-2 gives the full variable domain: DAMVIQNPRYQVTQFGKPVTLSCSQTLNHNVMYWYQQKSSQAPKLLFHYYDKDFNNEADTPDNFQSRRPNTSFCFLDIRSPGLGDTAMYLCATSRGTGRPTGELFFGEGSRLTVL.

This clonotype was seen only a few times. V usage is TRBV7-9 and J usage is TRBJ2-5; 8 nucleotides line up with TRBD1. The germline gives CDR1 SEHNR, CDR2 FQNEAQ (reference sequence). The junction had 9 bases not matched to a gene; V was cut back by 5 bases and J by 4 bases. The length of the CDR3 is 15 residues. The CDR3 protein is CASSTPGTGRETQYF. CDR3 coding DNA: TGTGCCAGCAGCACACCCGGGACAGGTCGAGAGACCCAGTACTTC. Using reference TRBV7-9 and TRBJ2-5 for the parts outside the CDR3, the full variable domain is DTGVSQNPRHKITKRGQNVTFRCDPISEHNRLYWYRQTLGQGPEFLTYFQNEAQLEKSRLLSDRFSAERPKGSFSTLEIQRTEQGDSAMYLCASSTPGTGRETQYFGPGTRLLVL.

This clonotype was counted many times. The chain joins TRBV7-9 to TRBJ2-7; weak D call: TRBD1 (6 bases). Germline assignment: CDR1 SEHNR and CDR2 FQNEAQ (reference sequence). This CDR3 is 13 amino acids long. V gave up 3 bases and J gave up 5 bases, with 11 bases separating them. In DNA form, the CDR3 reads TGTGCCAGCAGCTTGGACAGCCCCCACGAGCAGTACTTC. This encodes CASSLDSPHEQYF.